The sequence of this T cell receptor beta chain was determined in a study of CD8+ T cells in alopecia areata. Study-level points and caveats: More clonal than normal scalp was lesional scalp, particularly alopecia totalis/universalis.

The CDR3 totals 14 residues. The germline CDR1 and CDR2 sequences are MDHEN and SYDVKM. Trimming left V 7 bases short and J 4 bases short, with 17 bases between. This clone was observed a few times. Its antigen is unknown. Extracted from the samples, RNA was reverse transcribed into cDNA to serve as the sequencing template. The repertoire was sequenced with immunoSEQ multiplex PCR; TCRdb's copy has only in-frame clones and lacks some. The sample contains 65,000 to 100,000 clones, roughly 51% of which appear only once. This chain connects TRBV28 to TRBJ2-7, with D possibly TRBD1 on 6 matching bases. This TCR was recovered from a human donor with alopecia areata. Input material: NKG2D-high CD8+ T cells sorted from blood. The CDR3 nucleotides read TGTGCCAGCAACGACAGGTCAAATAGGTACGAGCAGTACTTC. Its protein product is CASNDRSNRYEQYF.